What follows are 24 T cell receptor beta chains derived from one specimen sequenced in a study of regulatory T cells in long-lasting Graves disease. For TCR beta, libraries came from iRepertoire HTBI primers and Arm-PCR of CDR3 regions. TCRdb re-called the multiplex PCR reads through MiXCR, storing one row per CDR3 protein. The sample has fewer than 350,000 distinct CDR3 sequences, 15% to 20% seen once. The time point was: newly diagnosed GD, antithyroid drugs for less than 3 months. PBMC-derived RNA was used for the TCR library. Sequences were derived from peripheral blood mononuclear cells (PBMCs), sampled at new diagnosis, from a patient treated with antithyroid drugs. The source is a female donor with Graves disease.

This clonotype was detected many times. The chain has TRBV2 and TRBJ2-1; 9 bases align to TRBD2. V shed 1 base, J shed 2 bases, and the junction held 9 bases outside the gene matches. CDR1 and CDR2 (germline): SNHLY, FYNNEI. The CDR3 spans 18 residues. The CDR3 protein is CASSEESSGSRAYNEQFF. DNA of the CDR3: TGTGCCAGCAGTGAAGAGAGTAGCGGGAGCCGGGCCTACAATGAGCAGTTCTTC.

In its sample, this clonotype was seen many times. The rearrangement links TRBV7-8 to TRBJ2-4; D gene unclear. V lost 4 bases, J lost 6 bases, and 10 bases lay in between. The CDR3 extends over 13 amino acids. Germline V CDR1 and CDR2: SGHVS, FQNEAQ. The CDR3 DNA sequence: TGTGCCAGCAGCTCCGCCCCTTTAAACATTCAGTACTTC. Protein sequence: CASSSAPLNIQYF.

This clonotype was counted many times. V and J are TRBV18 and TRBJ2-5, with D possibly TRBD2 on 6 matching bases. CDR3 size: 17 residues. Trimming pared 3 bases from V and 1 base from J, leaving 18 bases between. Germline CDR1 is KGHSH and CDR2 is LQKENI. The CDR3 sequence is CASSPTRGEESQETQYF. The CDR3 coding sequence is TGTGCCAGCTCACCTACCCGAGGGGAGGAATCCCAAGAGACCCAGTACTTC.

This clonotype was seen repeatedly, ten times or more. For the CDR3, the DNA is TGTGCCGCCGGGACAGCTTATGGCTACACCTTC. Its protein is CAAGTAYGYTF. The chain combines TRBV30 with TRBJ1-2; the match to TRBD1 covers 7 bases. Germline V gives CDR1 GTSNPN, CDR2 SVGIG (reference sequence). Trimming cost V 8 bases and J 5 bases; bases outside gene matches: 5. There are 11 residues in the CDR3.

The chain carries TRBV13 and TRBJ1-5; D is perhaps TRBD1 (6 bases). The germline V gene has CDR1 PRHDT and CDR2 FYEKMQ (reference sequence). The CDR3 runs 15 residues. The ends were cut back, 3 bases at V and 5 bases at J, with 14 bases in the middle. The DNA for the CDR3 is TGTGCCAGCAGCTTCCGAACAGGGACGGATCAGCCCCAGCATTTT. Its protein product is CASSFRTGTDQPQHF.

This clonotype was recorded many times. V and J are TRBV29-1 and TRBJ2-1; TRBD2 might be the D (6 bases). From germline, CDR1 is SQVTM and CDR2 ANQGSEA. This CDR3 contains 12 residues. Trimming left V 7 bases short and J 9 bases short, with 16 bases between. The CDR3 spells CSGWDGSGEQFF. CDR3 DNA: TGCAGCGGGTGGGACGGGAGCGGTGAGCAGTTCTTC.

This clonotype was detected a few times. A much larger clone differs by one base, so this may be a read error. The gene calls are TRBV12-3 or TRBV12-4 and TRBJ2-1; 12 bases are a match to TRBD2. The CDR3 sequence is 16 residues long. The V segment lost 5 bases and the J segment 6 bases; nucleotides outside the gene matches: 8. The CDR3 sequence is CASSDPPTSGGNEQFF. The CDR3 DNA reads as TGTGCCAGCAGTGACCCTCCGACTAGCGGGGGCAATGAGCAGTTCTTC.

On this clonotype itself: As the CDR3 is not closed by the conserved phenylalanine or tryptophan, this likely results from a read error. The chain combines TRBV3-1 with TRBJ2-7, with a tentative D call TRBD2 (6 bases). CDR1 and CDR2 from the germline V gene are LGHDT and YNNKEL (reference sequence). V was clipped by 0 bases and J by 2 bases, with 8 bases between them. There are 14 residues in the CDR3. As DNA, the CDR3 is TGTGCCAGCAGCCAAGAGGCGGGGCCCTACGAGCAGTACTTG. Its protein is CASSQEAGPYEQYL.

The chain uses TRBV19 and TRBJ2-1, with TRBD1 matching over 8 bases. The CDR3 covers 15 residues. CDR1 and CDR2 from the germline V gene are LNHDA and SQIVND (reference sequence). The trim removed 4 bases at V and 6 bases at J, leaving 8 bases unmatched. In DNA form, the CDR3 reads TGTGCCAGTAGTAAGGTTTGGACAGGGACCAATGAGCAGTTCTTC. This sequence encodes CASSKVWTGTNEQFF.

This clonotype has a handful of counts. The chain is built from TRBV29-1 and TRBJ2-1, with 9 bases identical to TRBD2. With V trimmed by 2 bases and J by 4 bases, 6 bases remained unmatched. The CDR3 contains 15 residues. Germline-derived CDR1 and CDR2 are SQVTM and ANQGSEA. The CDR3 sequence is CSVEHWTSEYNEQFF. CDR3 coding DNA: TGCAGCGTTGAACATTGGACTAGCGAGTACAATGAGCAGTTCTTC.

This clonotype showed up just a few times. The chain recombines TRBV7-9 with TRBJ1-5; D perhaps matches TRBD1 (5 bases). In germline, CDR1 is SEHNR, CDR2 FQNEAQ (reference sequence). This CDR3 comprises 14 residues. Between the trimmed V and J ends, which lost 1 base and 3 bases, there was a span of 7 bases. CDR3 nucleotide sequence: TGTGCCAGCAGCTTAGGGGACCTCAATCAGCCCCAGCATTTT. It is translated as CASSLGDLNQPQHF.

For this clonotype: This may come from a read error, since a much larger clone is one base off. The CDR3 bases are TGTGCCAGCAGTGGAAGGCTACGAGTAGCGGGAGGCAGATGGAATGAGCAGTTCTTC. Protein: CASSGRLRVAGGRWNEQFF. The gene calls are TRBV6-1 and TRBJ2-1, with 10 bases fitting TRBD2. CDR3 length: 19 amino acids. Germline V gene data show CDR1 as MNHNS and CDR2 as SASEGT. J gave up 7 bases and V 4 bases, and 19 bases lay outside the gene matches.

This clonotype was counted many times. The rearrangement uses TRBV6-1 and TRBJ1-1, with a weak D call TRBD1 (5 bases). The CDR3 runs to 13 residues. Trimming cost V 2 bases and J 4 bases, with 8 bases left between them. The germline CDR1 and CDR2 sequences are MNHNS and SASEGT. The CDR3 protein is CASSEQGGTEAFF. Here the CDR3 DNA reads TGTGCCAGCAGTGAACAGGGAGGCACTGAAGCTTTCTTT.

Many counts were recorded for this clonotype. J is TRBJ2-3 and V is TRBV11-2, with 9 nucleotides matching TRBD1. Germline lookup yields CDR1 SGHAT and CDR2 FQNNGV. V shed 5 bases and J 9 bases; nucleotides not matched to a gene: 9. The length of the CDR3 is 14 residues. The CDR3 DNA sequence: TGTGCCAGCAGCCGGGACAGGGTCCCGGCGACGCAGTATTTT. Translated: CASSRDRVPATQYF.

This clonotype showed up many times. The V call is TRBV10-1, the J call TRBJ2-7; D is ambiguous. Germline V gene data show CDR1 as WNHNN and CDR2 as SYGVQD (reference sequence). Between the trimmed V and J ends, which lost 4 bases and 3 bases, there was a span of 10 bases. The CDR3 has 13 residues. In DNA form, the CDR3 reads TGCGCCAGCAGTGGGGAAGTTCACTACGAGCAGTACTTC. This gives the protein CASSGEVHYEQYF.

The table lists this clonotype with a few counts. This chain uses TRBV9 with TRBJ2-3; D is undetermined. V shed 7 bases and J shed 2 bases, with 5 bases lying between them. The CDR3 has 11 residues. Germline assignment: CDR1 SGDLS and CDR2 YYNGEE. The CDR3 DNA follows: TGTGCCAGCGCAACCACAGATACGCAGTATTTT. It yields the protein CASATTDTQYF. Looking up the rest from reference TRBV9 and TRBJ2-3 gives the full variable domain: DSGVTQTPKHLITATGQRVTLRCSPRSGDLSVYWYQQSLDQGLQFLIQYYNGEERAKGNILERFSAQQFPDLHSELNLSSLELGDSALYFCASATTDTQYFGPGTRLTVL.

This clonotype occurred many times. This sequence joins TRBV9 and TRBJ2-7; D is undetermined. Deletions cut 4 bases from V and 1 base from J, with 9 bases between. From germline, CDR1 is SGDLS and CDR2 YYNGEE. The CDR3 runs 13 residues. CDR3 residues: CASSKVGSYEQYF. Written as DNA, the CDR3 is TGTGCCAGCAGCAAAGTGGGTTCCTACGAGCAGTACTTC.

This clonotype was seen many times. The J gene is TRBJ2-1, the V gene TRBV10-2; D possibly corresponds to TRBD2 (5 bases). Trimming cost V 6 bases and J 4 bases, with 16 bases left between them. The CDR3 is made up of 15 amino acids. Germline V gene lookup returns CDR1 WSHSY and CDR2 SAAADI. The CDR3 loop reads CASRDSLGHYNEQFF. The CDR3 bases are TGCGCCAGCAGGGACTCCTTGGGCCATTACAATGAGCAGTTCTTC.

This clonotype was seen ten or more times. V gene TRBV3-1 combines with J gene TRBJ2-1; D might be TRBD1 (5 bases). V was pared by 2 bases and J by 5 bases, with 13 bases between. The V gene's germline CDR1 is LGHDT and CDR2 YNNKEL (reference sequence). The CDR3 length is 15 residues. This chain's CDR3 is CASSQTGRADNEQFF. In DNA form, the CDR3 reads TGTGCCAGCAGCCAAACGGGCAGGGCGGACAATGAGCAGTTCTTC.

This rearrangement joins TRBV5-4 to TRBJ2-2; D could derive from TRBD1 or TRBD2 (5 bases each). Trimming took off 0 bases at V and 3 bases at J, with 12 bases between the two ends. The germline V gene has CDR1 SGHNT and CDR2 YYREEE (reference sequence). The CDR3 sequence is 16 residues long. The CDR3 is CASSLARGADTGELFF. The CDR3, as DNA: TGTGCCAGCAGCTTGGCGAGGGGAGCTGACACCGGGGAGCTGTTTTTT.

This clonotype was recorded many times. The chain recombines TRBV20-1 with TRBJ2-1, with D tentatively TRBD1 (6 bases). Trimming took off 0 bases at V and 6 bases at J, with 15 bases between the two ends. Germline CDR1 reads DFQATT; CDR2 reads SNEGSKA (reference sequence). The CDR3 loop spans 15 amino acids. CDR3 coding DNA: TGCAGTGCTAGAGATGTGGGGGCCATAACCAATGAGCAGTTCTTC. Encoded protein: CSARDVGAITNEQFF.

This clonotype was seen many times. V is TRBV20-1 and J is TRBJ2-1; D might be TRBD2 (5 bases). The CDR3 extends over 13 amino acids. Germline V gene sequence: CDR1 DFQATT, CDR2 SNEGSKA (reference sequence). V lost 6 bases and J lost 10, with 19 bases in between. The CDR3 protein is CSAPITGSVEQFF. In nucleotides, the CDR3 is TGCAGTGCCCCTATAACGGGATCCGTCGAGCAGTTCTTC.

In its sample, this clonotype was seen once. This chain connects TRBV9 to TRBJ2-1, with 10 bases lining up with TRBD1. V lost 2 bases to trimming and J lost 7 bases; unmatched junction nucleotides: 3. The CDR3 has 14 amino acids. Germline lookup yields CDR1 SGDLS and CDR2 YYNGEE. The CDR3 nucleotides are TGTGCCAGCAGCGTCGGGACAGGGGTGAATGAGCAGTTCTTC. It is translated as CASSVGTGVNEQFF.

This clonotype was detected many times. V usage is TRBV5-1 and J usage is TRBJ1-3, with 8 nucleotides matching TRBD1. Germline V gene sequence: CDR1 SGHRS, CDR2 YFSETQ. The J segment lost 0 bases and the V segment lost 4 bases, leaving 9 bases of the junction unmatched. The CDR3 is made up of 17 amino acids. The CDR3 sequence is CASSLRPQGVSGNTIYF. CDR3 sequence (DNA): TGCGCCAGCAGCCTCCGACCACAGGGGGTCTCTGGAAACACCATATATTTT.